This T cell receptor beta chain was sequenced for a study of blood T cell repertoires in COVID-19. Background on the study: COVID-19 samples, acute and convalescent, were from the United States, Italy and Spain.

How the authors handled the data: Estimation of nucleated cell counts relied on the amplification of reference gene primers. Generated by immunoSEQ multiplex PCR, the TCRdb table keeps only in-frame clones and is missing some. V and J calls and clone size are given by that table; D and trimming were obtained from the DNA. The sample lists 200,000 to 250,000 clones, 90% occurring once. Recruitment covered roughly 24 US areas and drew participants whose ages spanned roughly 18 to 100 years. Trimming cost V 6 bases and J 3 bases; bases outside gene matches: 10. Per germline, CDR1 MNHNS and CDR2 SASEGT. The CDR3 totals 15 residues.

The chain recombines TRBV6-1 with TRBJ2-7, with 8 bases fitting TRBD2. The sequenced material came from PBMCs or T cells enriched from blood (not recorded which). This clonotype was sampled from a man aged 50 to 60 who had been exposed to COVID-19. CDR3 in DNA: TGTGCCAGCAGGCGGACGGGACTAGATCACTACGAGCAGTACTTC. This sequence encodes CASRRTGLDHYEQYF.